There are many counts of the clone carrying this T cell receptor (beta chain). The entry originates in a study of T cells in Graves' hyperthyroidism and ophthalmopathy. Authors of the study amplified TCR beta CDR3 regions from RNA transcripts. RT-PCR in the first round (using the HTBI primer set) targeted the TCR CDR3. TCRdb re-derived calls from the multiplex PCR reads in MiXCR, one entry per CDR3 protein. The data contain about 700,000 distinct CDR3 sequences, 40% to 55% of them seen just once; the ten biggest clones take up approximately 7.2%. Germline CDR1 reads SQVTM; CDR2 reads ANQGSEA. CDR3 length: 14 residues. V was shortened by 3 bases and J by 1 base, with 12 bases between the two germline ends.

Material: peripheral blood or thyroid tissue (not recorded which). The chain carries TRBV29-1 and TRBJ1-1; no clear D. The receptor was derived from an adult man with Graves' disease, either hyperthyroidism or ophthalmopathy (not recorded which). CDR3 loop: CSVDVANRNTEAFF. The CDR3 DNA follows: TGCAGCGTTGATGTCGCGAACAGGAACACTGAAGCTTTCTTT.